These T cell receptor beta chains were read from a single sample in a study of blood T cell repertoires in COVID-19. This table comes from immunoSEQ multiplex PCR, and its TCRdb copy is limited to in-frame clones, with some not included. The sample has 85,000 to 130,000 clones; 65% to 75% are singletons. Sequencing used peripheral blood. These receptors originate from a human donor with acute or convalescent COVID-19. The donor label of this sample is uncertain. Each CDR3 is given with its conserved first and last residue. A D gene is named only where the DNA matches it firmly. Clone size is given for some rows only: seen once, a few or many times, or a class if the clone is expanded.

>TRBD1|TRBJ1-4|TRBV7-9|.
CASSHTWDRGPTNEKLFF
TGTGCCAGCAGCCACACCTGGGACAGGGGGCCAACTAATGAAAAACTGTTTTTT
>.|TRBJ2-5|TRBV7-9|.
CASSFRETQYF
TGTGCCAGCAGCTTCAGAGAGACCCAGTACTTC
>TRBD2|TRBJ2-7|TRBV7-6|.
CASSLEVSLAGPHEQYF
TGTGCCAGCAGCTTAGAAGTCTCCCTAGCGGGGCCCCACGAGCAGTACTTC
>.|TRBJ2-3|TRBV9|few
CASSPPGVSTDTQYF
TGTGCCAGCAGCCCTCCGGGGGTCAGCACAGATACGCAGTATTTT
>TRBD2|TRBJ2-3|TRBV7-9|many
CASSLGRTGGSTDTQYF
TGTGCCAGCAGCTTGGGGCGGACGGGGGGGAGCACAGATACGCAGTATTTT
>.|TRBJ1-4|TRBV7-9|.
CASRPGESNEKLFF
TGTGCCAGCAGACCAGGGGAAAGTAATGAAAAACTGTTTTTT
>TRBD2|TRBJ2-5|TRBV4-1|.
CASSQDGLAGGETQYF
TGCGCCAGCAGCCAAGATGGACTAGCGGGGGGAGAGACCCAGTACTTC
>TRBD1|TRBJ1-1|TRBV18|.
CASSPRQGVNTEAFF
TGTGCCAGCTCACCTCGACAGGGGGTGAACACTGAAGCTTTCTTT
>.|TRBJ1-4|TRBV6-1|.
CASSETTATNEKLFF
TGTGCCAGCAGTGAAACGACAGCAACTAATGAAAAACTGTTTTTT
>TRBD1|TRBJ1-4|TRBV27|.
CASRRQGANEKLFF
TGTGCCAGCAGGCGACAGGGGGCTAATGAAAAACTGTTTTTT
>TRBD1|TRBJ1-2|TRBV11-2|few
CASSFGQASSLGYTF
TGTGCCAGCAGCTTCGGACAGGCCTCAAGTCTTGGCTACACCTTC
>.|TRBJ1-1|TRBV11-2|.
CASSLMVSGTEAFF
TGTGCCAGCAGCTTAATGGTCAGTGGTACTGAAGCTTTCTTT
>.|TRBJ2-6|TRBV27|.
CASTGYGGANVLTF
TGTGCCAGCACCGGGTACGGTGGGGCCAACGTCCTGACTTTC
>.|TRBJ2-5|TRBV27|.
CASGTSSGQKTQYF
TGTGCCAGCGGGACATCTAGCGGCCAAAAGACCCAGTACTTC
>.|TRBJ1-1|TRBV28|.
CASSPLGQAGTEAFF
TGTGCCAGCAGTCCGCTGGGACAAGCAGGCACTGAAGCTTTCTTT
>.|TRBJ1-5|TRBV10-1|.
CASSRGRANQPQHF
TGCGCCAGCAGTCGGGGGAGAGCCAATCAGCCCCAGCATTTT
>.|TRBJ1-2|TRBV4-1|.
CASSQAGGPTAGYTF
TGCGCCAGCAGCCAAGCCGGAGGGCCCACGGCGGGCTACACCTTC
>.|TRBJ2-5|TRBV7-2|.
CASSLGQTQETQYF
TGTGCCAGCAGCTTGGGCCAGACGCAAGAGACCCAGTACTTC
>.|TRBJ2-6|TRBV3-1/TRBV3-2|.
CASSQGGFSGANVLTF
TGTGCCAGCAGCCAAGGCGGGTTCTCTGGGGCCAACGTCCTGACTTTC
>TRBD1|TRBJ1-3|TRBV9|.
CASSVGQGYGNTIYF
TGTGCCAGCAGCGTAGGACAGGGTTATGGAAACACCATATATTTT
>TRBD1|TRBJ1-5|TRBV11-3|once
CASSGGQVISNQPQHF
TGTGCCAGCAGCGGGGGACAGGTGATTAGCAATCAGCCCCAGCATTTT
>.|TRBJ1-2|TRBV5-1|.
CASSPAGGLNYGYTF
TGCGCCAGCAGTCCGGCCGGAGGGCTTAACTATGGCTACACCTTC
>TRBD2|TRBJ2-2|TRBV5-6|.
CASIRGGASTGELFF
TGTGCCAGCATCCGCGGGGGGGCAAGCACCGGGGAGCTGTTTTTT
>.|TRBJ1-6|TRBV28|.
CASSTLAGGITPLHF
TGTGCCAGCAGTACCCTCGCGGGAGGTATAACCCCCCTCCACTTT
>.|TRBJ2-7|TRBV5-6|.
CASSLSGPGFKISYEQYF
TGTGCCAGCAGCTTGTCGGGCCCGGGGTTCAAAATCTCCTACGAGCAGTACTTC
>TRBD1|TRBJ1-5|TRBV4-1|.
CASSLGQDRNQPQHF
TGCGCCAGCAGCTTAGGACAGGACCGCAATCAGCCCCAGCATTTT
>TRBD2|TRBJ2-1|TRBV30|medium-sized
CAWSQTSGGANEQFF
TGTGCCTGGAGTCAGACTAGCGGGGGGGCAAATGAGCAGTTCTTC
>TRBD1|TRBJ2-1|TRBV5-1|.
CASSLTRTGNYEQFF
TGCGCCAGCAGCCTTACCCGGACAGGGAACTATGAGCAGTTCTTC
>.|TRBJ2-1|TRBV18|.
CASSPPGGPGDEQFF
TGTGCCAGCTCACCACCGGGGGGGCCCGGCGATGAGCAGTTCTTC
>.|TRBJ2-7|TRBV2|.
CASRPLRVSYEQYF
TGTGCCAGCAGGCCTCTCAGGGTTTCCTACGAGCAGTACTTC
>TRBD1|TRBJ1-5|TRBV19|.
CASSILTGGTQPQHF
TGTGCCAGTAGTATTTTGACAGGGGGCACACAGCCCCAGCATTTT
>TRBD1|TRBJ2-7|TRBV30|.
CAWVVAGGAKEQYF
TGTGCCTGGGTCGTGGCAGGGGGCGCAAAGGAGCAGTACTTC
>.|TRBJ1-1|TRBV2|once
CASRTTGHPNTEAFF
TGTGCCAGCAGAACGACAGGTCACCCGAACACTGAAGCTTTCTTT
>.|TRBJ1-4|TRBV7-8|.
CASTTGGLSENEKLFF
TGTGCCAGCACCACCGGTGGGCTCTCAGAAAATGAAAAGCTGTTTTTT
>.|TRBJ2-2|TRBV5-5|.
CASSLAQHTGELFF
TGTGCCAGCAGCTTGGCACAGCACACCGGGGAGCTGTTTTTT